This T cell receptor beta chain was recorded in a study of T-cell reconstitution after alpha-beta-depleted transplantation in children. Findings of the study overall: By about two months after transplant, alpha-beta T cells reportedly arose from several hundred graft clones that had expanded. Surviving recipient T cells and intrathymic progenitors accounted for some patients' high TCRbeta diversity at day 60.

TCRbeta library construction was performed incorporating unique molecular identifiers. TCRdb reprocessed the PCR reads via MiXCR and lists one record per CDR3 protein. The sample has roughly 150,000 distinct CDR3 sequences; around 10% are singletons. This clonotype showed up many times. Its target is unknown. From germline, CDR1 is SNHLY and CDR2 FYNNEI. J gave up 2 bases and V 6 bases, and 6 bases lay outside the gene matches. This CDR3 region has 15 residues. The V and J genes are TRBV2 and TRBJ2-1; 8 bases align to TRBD2. The sequence came from a boy aged 2 to 10 with acute myeloid leukemia, due to receive a stem cell transplant. The starting material was PBMCs, obtained before TCRalphabeta/CD19-depleted stem cell transplant. The CDR3 reads CASRGLDLAYNEQFF. The CDR3 coding sequence is TGTGCCAGCAGGGGACTAGACCTAGCCTACAATGAGCAGTTCTTC.